This T cell receptor (beta chain) stems from a study of response to subunit inactivated influenza vaccine. Findings of the study overall: Authors suggested each seasonal influenza vaccination recruits few new T cells.

A remark on this clonotype: Its specificity is unknown.

V gave up 5 bases and J gave up 9 bases, with 14 bases separating them. The CDR3 sequence is 14 residues long. Per the germline V gene, CDR1 is SGHVS and CDR2 is FQNEAQ. TCRdb analysed the RT-PCR reads with MiXCR anew, one entry per CDR3 protein. The table has roughly 650,000 distinct CDR3 sequences, 14% seen once. The chain recombines TRBV7-8 with TRBJ1-6; D gene uncertain. The sample in question was PBMCs from blood, obtained 14 days before vaccination. This sequence was found in a man between 50 and 59 years old who received an inactivated influenza vaccine. Written as DNA, the CDR3 is TGTGCCAGCAGCCTCGTGACATTAACTTCACCCCTCCACTTT. It translates to CASSLVTLTSPLHF.